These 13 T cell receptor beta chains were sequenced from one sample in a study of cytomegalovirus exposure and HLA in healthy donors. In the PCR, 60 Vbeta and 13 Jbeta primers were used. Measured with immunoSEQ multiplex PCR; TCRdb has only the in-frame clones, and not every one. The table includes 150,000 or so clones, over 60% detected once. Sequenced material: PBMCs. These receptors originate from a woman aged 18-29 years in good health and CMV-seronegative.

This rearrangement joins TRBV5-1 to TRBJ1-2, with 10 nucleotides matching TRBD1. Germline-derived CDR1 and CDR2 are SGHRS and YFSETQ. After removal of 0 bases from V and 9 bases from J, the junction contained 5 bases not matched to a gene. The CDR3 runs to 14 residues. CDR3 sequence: CASSLGDRGSRYTF. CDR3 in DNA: TGCGCCAGCAGCTTGGGGGACAGGGGAAGTCGCTACACCTTC.

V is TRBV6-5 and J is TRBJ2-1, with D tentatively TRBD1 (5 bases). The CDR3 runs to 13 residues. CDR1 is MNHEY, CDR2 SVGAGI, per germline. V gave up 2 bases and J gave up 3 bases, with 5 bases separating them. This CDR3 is CASSYDSYNEQFF. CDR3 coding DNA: TGTGCCAGCAGTTACGACAGCTACAATGAGCAGTTCTTC.

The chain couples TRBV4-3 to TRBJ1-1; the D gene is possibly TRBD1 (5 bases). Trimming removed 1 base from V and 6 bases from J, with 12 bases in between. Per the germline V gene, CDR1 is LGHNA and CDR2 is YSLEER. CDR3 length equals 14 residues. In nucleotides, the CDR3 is TGCGCCAGCAGCCAAGGAGCAGGGCTCGCTGAAGCTTTCTTT. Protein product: CASSQGAGLAEAFF.

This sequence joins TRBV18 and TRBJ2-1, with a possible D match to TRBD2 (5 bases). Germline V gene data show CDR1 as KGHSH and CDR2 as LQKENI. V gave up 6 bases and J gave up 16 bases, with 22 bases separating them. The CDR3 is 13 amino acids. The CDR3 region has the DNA TGTGCCAGCTCGTCTGTGGAGGTACCCCCAACATTCTTC. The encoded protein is CASSSVEVPPTFF.

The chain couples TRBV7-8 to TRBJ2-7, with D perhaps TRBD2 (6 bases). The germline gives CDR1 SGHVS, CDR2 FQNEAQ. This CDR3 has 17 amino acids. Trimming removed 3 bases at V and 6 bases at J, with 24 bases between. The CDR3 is CASSLRGPGTSSFEQYF. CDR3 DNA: TGTGCCAGCAGCTTGCGAGGCCCCGGGACTTCTTCTTTCGAGCAGTACTTC.

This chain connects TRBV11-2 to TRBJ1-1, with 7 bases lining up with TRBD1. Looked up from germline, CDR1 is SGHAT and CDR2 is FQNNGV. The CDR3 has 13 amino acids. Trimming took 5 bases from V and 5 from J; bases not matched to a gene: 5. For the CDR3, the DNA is TGTGCCAGCAGCCGTAGGGGGCGAACTGAAGCTTTCTTT. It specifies CASSRRGRTEAFF.

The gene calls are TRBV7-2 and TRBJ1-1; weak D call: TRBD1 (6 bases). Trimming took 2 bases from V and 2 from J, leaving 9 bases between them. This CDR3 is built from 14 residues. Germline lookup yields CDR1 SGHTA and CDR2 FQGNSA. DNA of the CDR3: TGTGCCAGCAGCTTACAGGGGTTCAACACTGAAGCTTTCTTT. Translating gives CASSLQGFNTEAFF.

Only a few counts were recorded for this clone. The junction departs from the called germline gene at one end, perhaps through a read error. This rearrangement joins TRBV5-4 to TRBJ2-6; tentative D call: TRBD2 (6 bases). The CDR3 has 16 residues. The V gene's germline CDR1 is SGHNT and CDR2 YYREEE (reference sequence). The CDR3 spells CASSQDGSSGANVLTF. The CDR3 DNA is TGCGCCAGCAGCCAAGACGGGAGCTCTGGGGCCAACGTCCTGACTTTC.

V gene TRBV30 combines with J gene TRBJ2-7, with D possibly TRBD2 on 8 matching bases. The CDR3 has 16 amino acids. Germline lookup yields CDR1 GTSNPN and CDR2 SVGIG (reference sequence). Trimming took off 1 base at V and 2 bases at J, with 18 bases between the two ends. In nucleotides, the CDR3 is TGTGCCTGGAGTGCCGGGGGGGACAGCCCCCCCTACGAGCAGTACGTC. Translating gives CAWSAGGDSPPYEQYV.

The CDR3 here is CASSRGRETWAQYF. CDR3 bases: TGTGCCAGCAGCCGGGGCCGGGAGACCTGGGCCCAGTACTTC. The chain couples TRBV11-1 to TRBJ2-5, with TRBD2 as a possible D gene (6 bases). Trimming removed 5 bases at V and 9 bases at J, with 19 bases between. The CDR3 has 14 residues. CDR1 is SGHAT, CDR2 FQDESV, per germline (reference sequence).

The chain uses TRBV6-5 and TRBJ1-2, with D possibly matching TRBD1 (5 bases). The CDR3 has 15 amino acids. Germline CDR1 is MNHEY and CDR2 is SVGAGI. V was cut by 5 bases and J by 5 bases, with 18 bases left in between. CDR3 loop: CASSHRQGVGYGYTF. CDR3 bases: TGTGCCAGCAGTCACCGACAAGGGGTTGGGTATGGCTACACCTTC.

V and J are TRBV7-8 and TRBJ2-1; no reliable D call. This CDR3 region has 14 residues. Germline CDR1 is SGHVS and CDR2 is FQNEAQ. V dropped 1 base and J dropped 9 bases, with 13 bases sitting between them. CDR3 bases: TGTGCCAGCAGCTTAGGCCCCACTTATACTGAGCAGTTCTTC. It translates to CASSLGPTYTEQFF.

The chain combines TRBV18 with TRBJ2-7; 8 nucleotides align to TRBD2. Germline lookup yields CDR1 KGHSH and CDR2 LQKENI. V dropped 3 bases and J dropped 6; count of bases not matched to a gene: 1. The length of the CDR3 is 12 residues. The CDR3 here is CASSPGGGEQYV. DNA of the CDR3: TGTGCCAGCTCACCCGGGGGGGGCGAGCAGTACGTC.